Listed here is a single T cell receptor beta chain. What it recognizes is unknown. These data come from a study of T cell responses to AZD1222 COVID-19 vaccine. Study conclusions and caveats: Most donors were white British and more were female, and clonal diversity was possibly underestimated. Seropositive status at baseline applied to only a handful of AZD1222 recipients. Breadth and depth of Spike-specific TCRs rose after two AZD1222 doses. Reportedly, nearly half the spike-specific TCRs target unmutated variant regions.

V lost 5 bases and J lost 1; bases outside the gene matches: 3. Germline CDR1 LNHDA, CDR2 SQIVND (reference sequence). CDR3 length equals 14 residues. This table comes from immunoSEQ multiplex PCR, and its TCRdb copy is limited to in-frame clones, with some not included. The sample carries 100,000 or so clones, about 91% recorded once. The genes are TRBV19 and TRBJ2-3, with 7 bases aligning to TRBD2. Sequenced material: peripheral blood, taken 28 days after the second AZD1222 dose. The source of this sequence is an adult who received the AZD1222 COVID-19 vaccine. The CDR3 sequence: CASSSAGGTDTQYF. CDR3 nucleotides: TGTGCCAGTAGTTCGGCGGGGGGCACAGATACGCAGTATTTT.